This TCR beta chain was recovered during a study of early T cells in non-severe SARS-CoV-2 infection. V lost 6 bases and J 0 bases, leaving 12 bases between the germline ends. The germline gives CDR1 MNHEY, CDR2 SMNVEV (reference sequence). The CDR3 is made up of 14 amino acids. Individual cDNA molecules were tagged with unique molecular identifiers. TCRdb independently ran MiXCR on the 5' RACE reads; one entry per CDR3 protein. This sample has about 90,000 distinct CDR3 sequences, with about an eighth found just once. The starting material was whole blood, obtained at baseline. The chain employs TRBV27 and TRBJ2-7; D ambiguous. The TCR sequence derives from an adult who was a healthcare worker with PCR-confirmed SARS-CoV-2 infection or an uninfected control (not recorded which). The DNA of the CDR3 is TGTGCCAGCAGACCAGAGCCGATCTCCTACGAGCAGTACTTC. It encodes CASRPEPISYEQYF.